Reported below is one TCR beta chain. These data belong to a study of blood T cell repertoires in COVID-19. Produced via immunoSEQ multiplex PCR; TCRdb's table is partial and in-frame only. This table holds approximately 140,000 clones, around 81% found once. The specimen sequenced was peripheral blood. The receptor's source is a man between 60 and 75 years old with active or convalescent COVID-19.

In DNA, the CDR3 is TGTGCCAGCAGTTTATGGGACCCGGGGTTGACTTTCTTT. Translated: CASSLWDPGLTFF. The chain links TRBV28 to TRBJ1-1; no definite D call. Germline V lookup: CDR1 MDHEN, CDR2 SYDVKM. The CDR3 spans 13 residues. The V end lost 0 bases, the J end lost 12 bases, and 14 bases lay between the germline ends.